The TCR beta chain described here comes from a study of blood T cell repertoires in COVID-19. Per the germline V gene, CDR1 is SGDLS and CDR2 is YYNGEE. The CDR3 loop spans 15 amino acids. Germline trimming cut 4 bases from V and 5 bases from J; bases unmatched to any gene: 11. The assay was immunoSEQ multiplex PCR, and TCRdb's table has in-frame clones only and misses some. The data contain 300,000 or so clones, about 87% of them seen just once; the ten biggest clones take up around 3.5%. The sequencing sample was made of peripheral blood. The V call is TRBV9, the J call TRBJ1-2, with 7 bases fitting TRBD1. This clonotype originated in a woman aged 40-49 years with acute or convalescent COVID-19. CDR3 sequence reads: CASSKRGGIGYGYTF. The CDR3 DNA is TGTGCCAGCAGCAAAAGAGGGGGCATCGGGTATGGCTACACCTTC.